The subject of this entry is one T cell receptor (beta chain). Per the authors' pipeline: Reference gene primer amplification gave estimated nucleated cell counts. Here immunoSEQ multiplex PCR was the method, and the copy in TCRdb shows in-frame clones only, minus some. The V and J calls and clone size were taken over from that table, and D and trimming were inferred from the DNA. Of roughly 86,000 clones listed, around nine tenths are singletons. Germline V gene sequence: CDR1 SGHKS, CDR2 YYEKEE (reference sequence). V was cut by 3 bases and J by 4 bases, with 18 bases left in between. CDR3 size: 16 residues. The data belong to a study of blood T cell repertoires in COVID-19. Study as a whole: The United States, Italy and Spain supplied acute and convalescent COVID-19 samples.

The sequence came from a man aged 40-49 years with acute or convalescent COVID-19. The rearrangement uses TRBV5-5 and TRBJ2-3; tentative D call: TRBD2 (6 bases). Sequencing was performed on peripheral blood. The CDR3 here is CASSSRRGMGPDTQYF. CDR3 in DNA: TGTGCCAGCAGCTCTCGGAGGGGAATGGGGCCAGATACGCAGTATTTT.